The 22 T cell receptor beta chains below were found in one sample sequenced in a study of blood T cell repertoires in COVID-19. Profiled with immunoSEQ multiplex PCR; TCRdb holds only in-frame clones, not every one. The table records just over 300,000 clones, around 87% of them present only once. The sample was peripheral blood. These receptors were collected from a man aged 18 to 29 with active or convalescent COVID-19.

The V gene is TRBV7-6, the J gene TRBJ2-3; perhaps TRBD1 as D (6 bases). V was cut by 0 bases and J by 10 bases, with 11 bases left in between. Germline loops: CDR1 SGHVS, CDR2 FNYEAQ. The CDR3 consists of 13 residues. The CDR3 nucleotides are TGTGCCAGCAGCTTAGCGGGACAACAGTCGCAGTATTTT. It yields the protein CASSLAGQQSQYF.

This rearrangement joins TRBV5-1 to TRBJ1-4; 11 nucleotides agree with TRBD1. CDR3 size: 14 residues. Germline loops: CDR1 SGHRS, CDR2 YFSETQ. V gave up 5 bases and J gave up 3 bases; unmatched junction bases: 0. This CDR3 reads CASRGQGANEKLFF. Written as DNA, the CDR3 is TGCGCCAGCAGGGGACAGGGGGCTAATGAAAAACTGTTTTTT.

The chain recombines TRBV12-5 with TRBJ2-2, with 9 positions matching TRBD1. Germline V gene data show CDR1 as LGHNT and CDR2 as FRNRAP. The CDR3 is made up of 16 amino acids. V lost 6 bases to trimming and J lost 8 bases; unmatched junction nucleotides: 13. This chain's CDR3 is CASGFHRDRETGELFF. In DNA, the CDR3 is TGTGCTAGTGGCTTCCACCGGGACAGGGAAACGGGGGAGCTGTTTTTT.

The V gene is TRBV5-3, the J gene TRBJ1-2, with D tentatively TRBD1 (5 bases). TRBV5-3 counts as an open reading frame of uncertain function. The CDR3 totals 14 residues. The ends were cut back, 2 bases at V and 3 bases at J, with 11 bases in the middle. CDR3 loop: CARSFAREYYGYTF. CDR3 bases: TGTGCCAGAAGCTTCGCCAGGGAATACTATGGCTACACCTTC.

V gene TRBV7-2 combines with J gene TRBJ2-7; D gene ambiguous. This CDR3 spans 14 amino acids. The V gene lost 0 bases and the J gene lost 2 bases, with 8 bases spanning the gap. Germline V CDR1 and CDR2: SGHTA, FQGNSA. The DNA for the CDR3 is TGTGCCAGCAGCTTAGCTCACTTGACCTACGAGCAGTACTTC. It translates to CASSLAHLTYEQYF.

This clone was observed a single time. This rearrangement joins TRBV2 to TRBJ1-5, with D tentatively TRBD1 (5 bases). The V gene lost 2 bases and the J gene lost 7 bases, with 18 bases spanning the gap. CDR1 and CDR2 from the germline V gene are SNHLY and FYNNEI. CDR3 size: 16 residues. The chain's CDR3 is CASSELTQGSGQPQHF. In DNA, the CDR3 is TGTGCCAGCAGTGAATTGACGCAGGGAAGTGGCCAGCCCCAGCATTTT.

The chain employs TRBV19 and TRBJ2-7; a weak D match, TRBD2 (5 bases). The CDR3 runs 14 residues. Per germline, CDR1 LNHDA and CDR2 SQIVND (reference sequence). Trimming left V 2 bases short and J 3 bases short, with 11 bases between. The CDR3 coding sequence is TGTGCCAGTAGTATATCGGGAAGTTACTACGAGCAGTACTTC. It yields the protein CASSISGSYYEQYF.

The J gene is TRBJ1-5, the V gene TRBV6-2 or TRBV6-3; perhaps TRBD1 as D (5 bases). Per germline, CDR1 MNHEY and CDR2 SVGEGT. The CDR3 covers 14 residues. The germline V and J ends were trimmed by 6 bases and 5 bases, with 14 bases remaining between them. CDR3 in amino acids: CASSPGHKDQPQHF. The CDR3 DNA reads as TGTGCCAGCAGCCCCGGACACAAGGATCAGCCCCAGCATTTT.

The rearrangement joins TRBV12-5 to TRBJ2-1, with 11 bases that match TRBD2. This CDR3 is built from 17 residues. Germline-derived CDR1 and CDR2 are LGHNT and FRNRAP. Trimming removed 3 bases from V and 4 bases from J; junction bases left unmatched: 8. CDR3 sequence (DNA): TGTGCTAGTGGTTTAGCCCCTAGCGGGAGGCCTTACAATGAGCAGTTCTTC. This translates into CASGLAPSGRPYNEQFF.

The chain couples TRBV29-1 to TRBJ2-1; 9 nucleotides match TRBD2. This CDR3 is 17 amino acids long. Germline CDR1 and CDR2: SQVTM and ANQGSEA. With 1 base clipped from V and 2 bases from J, the junction kept 9 bases outside the gene matches. Written as DNA, the CDR3 is TGCAGCGTTGAAGGAGGTGTGCGGGGGGGGACCTACAATGAGCAGTTCTTC. Its translation: CSVEGGVRGGTYNEQFF.

V and J are TRBV7-9 and TRBJ2-1; 7 nucleotides line up with TRBD1. This CDR3 has 15 amino acids. V was clipped by 5 bases and J by 4 bases; unmatched bases: 8. Germline loops: CDR1 SEHNR, CDR2 FQNEAQ (reference sequence). The CDR3 region is CASSNGTAFYNEQFF. In nucleotides, the CDR3 is TGTGCCAGCAGCAACGGGACAGCTTTTTACAATGAGCAGTTCTTC.

The chain recombines TRBV3-1 (or the pseudogene TRBV3-2) with TRBJ1-1, with TRBD1 matching 8 bases. The germline gives CDR1 LGHDT, CDR2 YNNKEL (reference sequence). Trimming cost V 0 bases and J 1 base; bases outside gene matches: 7. The CDR3 spans 17 residues. The CDR3 reads CASSQEAGQGENTEAFF. DNA for the CDR3: TGTGCCAGCAGCCAAGAAGCCGGACAGGGAGAGAACACTGAAGCTTTCTTT.

J is TRBJ2-6 and V is TRBV4-3; possibly TRBD2 for D (6 bases). Trimming stripped 0 bases from V and 4 bases from J, with 10 bases between. The CDR3 is 16 residues long. CDR1 is LGHNA, CDR2 YSLEER, per germline. The CDR3: CASSQEGGAGANVLTF. The CDR3 DNA reads TGCGCCAGCAGCCAAGAAGGCGGGGCAGGGGCCAACGTCCTGACTTTC.

This chain uses TRBV28 with TRBJ1-3; 7 bases are shared with TRBD1. The CDR3 sequence is 15 residues long. CDR1 and CDR2 (germline): MDHEN, SYDVKM. Losses at the gene ends were 6 bases for V and 5 bases for J; bases not matched to a gene: 10. Here the CDR3 DNA reads TGTGCCAGCAGGAGTTCCCAGGGGGAGCGAAACACCATATATTTT. Its protein is CASRSSQGERNTIYF.

The CDR3 region has the DNA TGCAGTGCAATGCGTATCATTCAGTACTTC. Translating it yields CSAMRIIQYF. The rearrangement uses TRBV20-1 and TRBJ2-4; D is undetermined. Germline CDR1 and CDR2: DFQATT and SNEGSKA (reference sequence). CDR3 length: 10 residues. V was shortened by 6 bases and J by 9 bases, with 9 bases between the two germline ends.

The rearrangement joins TRBV29-1 to TRBJ1-5; D uncertain. The CDR3 has 14 residues. V dropped 4 bases and J dropped 2 bases, with 12 bases sitting between them. Germline V gives CDR1 SQVTM, CDR2 ANQGSEA. The CDR3 reads CSVVVGGGNQPQHF. Here the CDR3 DNA reads TGCAGCGTTGTAGTGGGAGGAGGCAATCAGCCCCAGCATTTT.

The chain has TRBV7-3 and TRBJ2-2; a weak D match, TRBD1 (6 bases). With 1 base removed from V and 5 bases from J, the gap between germline ends came to 20 bases. The length of the CDR3 is 18 residues. Germline values: CDR1 SGHTA, CDR2 FQGTGA. CDR3 residues: CASSLSLTGQSGTGELFF. In DNA form, the CDR3 reads TGTGCCAGCAGCTTAAGTCTTACAGGGCAGTCGGGGACCGGGGAGCTGTTTTTT.

V gene TRBV21-1 combines with J gene TRBJ1-5. TRBV21-1 is given as a pseudogene. The CDR3 totals 15 residues. In DNA, the CDR3 is TGTGCCAGCAGCGTAATAGGGGAGGGGAATCAGCCCCAGCATTTT. It yields the protein CASSVIGEGNQPQHF.

The chain carries TRBV29-1 and TRBJ1-3; 11 bases line up with TRBD1. The CDR3 covers 16 residues. CDR1 and CDR2 (germline): SQVTM, ANQGSEA. The V gene end was trimmed by 0 bases and the J gene end by 4 bases; junction bases not matched to a gene: 5. CDR3 DNA: TGCAGCGTTGAAGAGGACAGGGGGCGCTTCGGAAACACCATATATTTT. As protein: CSVEEDRGRFGNTIYF.

The chain carries TRBV9 and TRBJ2-5, with D tentatively TRBD2 (5 bases). V lost 0 bases to trimming and J lost 2 bases, with 11 bases between them. Germline V gene lookup returns CDR1 SGDLS and CDR2 YYNGEE. This CDR3 is built from 15 residues. The CDR3 protein is CASSVGGAVQETQYF. The CDR3 bases are TGTGCCAGCAGCGTAGGGGGAGCGGTGCAAGAGACCCAGTACTTC.

The gene calls are TRBV27 and TRBJ2-7; tentative D call: TRBD2 (5 bases). This CDR3 is 17 amino acids long. In germline, CDR1 is MNHEY, CDR2 SMNVEV (reference sequence). V gave up 1 base and J gave up 5 bases, with 21 bases separating them. The CDR3 region is CASSLWSAGEGKDEQYF. CDR3 DNA: TGTGCCAGCAGTTTATGGTCCGCTGGAGAGGGAAAGGACGAGCAGTACTTC.

V gene TRBV7-2 combines with J gene TRBJ2-5; D remains unclear. The germline V and J ends were trimmed by 3 bases and 5 bases, with 10 bases remaining between them. The CDR3 length is 13 residues. Germline CDR1 is SGHTA and CDR2 is FQGNSA. CDR3 sequence (DNA): TGTGCCAGCAGCTTCAACTTTTGGGAGACCCAGTACTTC. Its translation is CASSFNFWETQYF. The whole variable domain, remainder taken from reference TRBV7-2 and TRBJ2-5, is GAGVSQSPSNKVTEKGKDVELRCDPISGHTALYWYRQSLGQGLEFLIYFQGNSAPDKSGLPSDRFSAERTGGSVSTLTIQRTQQEDSAVYLCASSFNFWETQYFGPGTRLLVL.